Each of the 27 T cell receptor beta chains below was sequenced from the same sample in a study of shared clonotypes between healthy human individuals. Method: immunoSEQ multiplex PCR; TCRdb's copy keeps in-frame clones and lacks some. The sample yields about 2.4 million clones, 85% to 95% seen once. Sample: naive CD4+ T cells sorted from blood. The subset: CD45RA+ positively selected. The receptors shown here come from a man younger than 35 in good health.

The chain recombines TRBV19 with TRBJ2-3; D may be TRBD2 (7 bases). The CDR3 loop spans 14 amino acids. CDR1 LNHDA and CDR2 SQIVND come from the germline V gene (reference sequence). V was shortened by 5 bases and J by 5 bases, with 14 bases between the two germline ends. CDR3 sequence reads: CASSPRGRKDTQYF. The CDR3 DNA reads as TGTGCCAGTAGTCCGCGGGGGCGGAAAGATACGCAGTATTTT.

This chain joins TRBV11-2 and TRBJ2-7; TRBD2 agrees at 12 bases. Germline loops: CDR1 SGHAT, CDR2 FQNNGV. J lost 5 bases, V lost 5 bases, and 4 bases had no gene match. The CDR3 totals 14 residues. The CDR3 sequence is CASSVRLAGDEQYF. The DNA of the CDR3 is TGTGCCAGCAGCGTAAGACTAGCGGGAGACGAGCAGTACTTC. Full variable domain (rest looked up from reference TRBV11-2 and TRBJ2-7): EAGVAQSPRYKIIEKRQSVAFWCNPISGHATLYWYQQILGQGPKLLIQFQNNGVVDDSQLPKDRFSAERLKGVDSTLKIQPAKLEDSAVYLCASSVRLAGDEQYFGPGTRLTVT.

The V gene is TRBV7-9, the J gene TRBJ1-1, with D possibly TRBD1 on 6 matching bases. This CDR3 has 16 amino acids. V was pared by 1 base and J by 4 bases, with 16 bases between. The germline V gene encodes CDR1 SEHNR and CDR2 FQNEAQ (reference sequence). Here the CDR3 reads CASSLEWAGGATEAFF. The DNA for the CDR3 is TGTGCCAGCAGCTTAGAGTGGGCGGGGGGCGCCACTGAAGCTTTCTTT.

V usage is TRBV9 and J usage is TRBJ2-2; D is uncertain. This CDR3 has 14 residues. The germline gives CDR1 SGDLS, CDR2 YYNGEE. V lost 2 bases to trimming and J lost 5 bases, with 10 bases between them. CDR3 bases: TGTGCCAGCAGCGTCCAGCAAAGTACCGGGGAGCTGTTTTTT. Protein product: CASSVQQSTGELFF.

The DNA for the CDR3 is TGTGCCAGCAGCCCGAATTTAGCGGGGGGGCTTCGCGAGCAGTTCTTC. Translated, it gives CASSPNLAGGLREQFF. J is TRBJ2-1 and V is TRBV5-4; 11 bases are a match to TRBD2. The length of the CDR3 is 16 residues. V trimming: 4 bases; J trimming: 10 bases; junction bases outside the gene matches: 13. Per the germline V gene, CDR1 is SGHNT and CDR2 is YYREEE (reference sequence). Based on the CDR3 plus reference TRBV5-4 and TRBJ2-1, the full variable domain is ETGVTQSPTHLIKTRGQQVTLRCSSQSGHNTVSWYQQALGQGPQFIFQYYREEENGRGNFPPRFSGLQFPNYSSELNVNALELDDSALYLCASSPNLAGGLREQFFGPGTRLTVL.

The J gene is TRBJ2-2, the V gene TRBV9; TRBD1 or TRBD2 may be the D gene (5 bases each). Trimming removed 4 bases at V and 7 bases at J, with 11 bases between. This CDR3 has 13 residues. Germline CDR1 is SGDLS and CDR2 is YYNGEE. CDR3 in DNA: TGTGCCAGCAGCACCCGGGACGGCGGGGAGCTGTTTTTT. Translating it yields CASSTRDGGELFF.

CDR3 sequence reads: CASSQVTPGAQYF. As DNA, the CDR3 is TGCGCCAGCAGCCAAGTGACTCCAGGGGCCCAGTACTTC. The J gene is TRBJ2-5, the V gene TRBV4-1; a weak D match, TRBD1 (6 bases). Trimming took 1 base from V and 9 from J, leaving 12 bases between them. CDR1 is MGHRA, CDR2 YSYEKL, per germline. The CDR3 runs to 13 residues.

This clone came up once. The chain couples TRBV7-6 to TRBJ2-5, with D possibly being TRBD1 (6 bases). There are 13 residues in the CDR3. V shed 1 base and J shed 6 bases, with 9 bases lying between them. Germline V lookup: CDR1 SGHVS, CDR2 FNYEAQ. The CDR3: CASSLGQGQTQYF. The CDR3 bases are TGTGCCAGCAGCTTAGGTCAGGGGCAGACCCAGTACTTC.

This rearrangement joins TRBV29-1 to TRBJ2-7, with D possibly TRBD2 on 5 matching bases. Germline V gene lookup returns CDR1 SQVTM and CDR2 ANQGSEA. The CDR3 contains 13 residues. Deletions cut 4 bases from V and 7 bases from J, with 17 bases between. This chain's CDR3 is CSVGPRASGEQYF. DNA for the CDR3: TGCAGCGTTGGGCCGCGGGCGAGTGGAGAGCAGTACTTC.

V and J are TRBV28 and TRBJ2-2; possible D gene TRBD1, 6 bases. Per the germline V gene, CDR1 is MDHEN and CDR2 is SYDVKM. Trimming stripped 0 bases from V and 4 bases from J, with 12 bases between. The CDR3 sequence is 16 residues long. CDR3 sequence reads: CASSLWEKGGTGELFF. The DNA of the CDR3 is TGTGCCAGCAGTTTATGGGAAAAAGGGGGCACCGGGGAGCTGTTTTTT.

With respect to this clone: At the DNA level, this CDR3 is encoded by other sequences in the same sample as well. The V and J genes are TRBV5-1 and TRBJ2-7; D is uncertain. V was cut by 3 bases and J by 0 bases, with 10 bases left in between. This CDR3 is built from 14 residues. Germline V CDR1 and CDR2: SGHRS, YFSETQ. CDR3 in amino acids: CASSSTDTSYEQYF. The CDR3 coding sequence is TGCGCCAGCAGCTCCACCGACACCTCCTACGAGCAGTACTTC. Complete variable domain (other parts from reference TRBV5-1 and TRBJ2-7): KAGVTQTPRYLIKTRGQQVTLSCSPISGHRSVSWYQQTPGQGLQFLFEYFSETQRNKGNFPGRFSGRQFSNSRSEMNVSTLELGDSALYLCASSSTDTSYEQYFGPGTRLTVT.

In this sample, this clone turned up once. This chain connects TRBV7-9 to TRBJ1-2; perhaps TRBD1 as D (6 bases). Between the trimmed V and J ends, which lost 7 bases and 2 bases, there was a span of 11 bases. The CDR3 contains 13 residues. Germline loops: CDR1 SEHNR, CDR2 FQNEAQ (reference sequence). CDR3 sequence reads: CASNYGTNYGYTF. CDR3 in DNA: TGTGCCAGCAACTACGGGACAAACTATGGCTACACCTTC.

The chain has TRBV29-1 and TRBJ1-2; unclear D gene. This CDR3 has 15 amino acids. The V gene's germline CDR1 is SQVTM and CDR2 ANQGSEA. Trimming left V 6 bases short and J 0 bases short, with 17 bases between. The DNA for the CDR3 is TGCAGCGTCTGGTATCGTCAGGACCCTAACTATGGCTACACCTTC. This sequence encodes CSVWYRQDPNYGYTF.

The chain is built from TRBV9 and TRBJ1-3, with D uncertain. The CDR3 has 13 amino acids. Trimming took 0 bases from V and 7 from J, leaving 8 bases between them. The V gene's germline CDR1 is SGDLS and CDR2 YYNGEE. The DNA for the CDR3 is TGTGCCAGCAGCGTAGCGGATTCCAACACCATATATTTT. Amino acids: CASSVADSNTIYF.

This clone occurred once. The V call is TRBV5-4, the J call TRBJ2-7; TRBD2 aligns across 7 bases. Losses at the gene ends were 6 bases for V and 0 bases for J; bases not matched to a gene: 12. In germline, CDR1 is SGHNT, CDR2 YYREEE (reference sequence). This CDR3 spans 16 amino acids. The CDR3 region is CASTQYSGTTSYEQYF. The CDR3 nucleotides are TGTGCCAGCACCCAATACTCCGGGACTACCTCCTACGAGCAGTACTTC.

The rearrangement joins TRBV19 to TRBJ1-6, with D unclear. The CDR3 sequence is 16 residues long. V dropped 7 bases and J dropped 9 bases, with 22 bases sitting between them. Germline V gene sequence: CDR1 LNHDA, CDR2 SQIVND (reference sequence). The CDR3 DNA sequence: TGTGCCAGTAATCCCGGGAGTTCCTCGTACGGTTCACCCCTCCACTTT. Translated: CASNPGSSSYGSPLHF.

The chain recombines TRBV28 with TRBJ2-1, with TRBD1 identical over 10 bases. Germline assignment: CDR1 MDHEN and CDR2 SYDVKM. This CDR3 is 15 amino acids long. The V and J ends lost 4 bases and 4 bases, in that order; junction bases with no gene match: 4. DNA of the CDR3: TGTGCCAGCAGTTCTTGGGACAGGGGTTACAATGAGCAGTTCTTC. It translates to CASSSWDRGYNEQFF. Variable domain in full (rest from reference TRBV28 and TRBJ2-1): DVKVTQSSRYLVKRTGEKVFLECVQDMDHENMFWYRQDPGLGLRLIYFSYDVKMKEKGDIPEGYSVSREKKERFSLILESASTNQTSMYLCASSSWDRGYNEQFFGPGTRLTVL.

This chain joins TRBV7-2 and TRBJ2-7, with 11 bases identical to TRBD2. This CDR3 contains 19 residues. The germline gives CDR1 SGHTA, CDR2 FQGNSA. V trimming: 0 bases; J trimming: 0 bases; junction bases outside the gene matches: 10. The CDR3 coding sequence is TGTGCCAGCAGCTTAGCCTATTCTAGCGGGGGGTTAAGCTCCTACGAGCAGTACTTC. It is translated as CASSLAYSSGGLSSYEQYF.

Comment on this clone: Other DNA sequences of this sample code for an identical CDR3. The genes are TRBV5-1 and TRBJ2-5, with D possibly being TRBD1 (6 bases). With 2 bases removed from V and 5 bases from J, the gap between germline ends came to 13 bases. The CDR3 extends over 14 amino acids. Germline V lookup: CDR1 SGHRS, CDR2 YFSETQ. In DNA, the CDR3 is TGCGCCAGCAGCTTAGCGACAGGTCAGGAGACCCAGTACTTC. Its protein is CASSLATGQETQYF.

This rearrangement joins TRBV6-5 to TRBJ2-5; 7 nucleotides align to TRBD1. V shed 5 bases, J shed 5 bases, and the junction held 5 bases outside the gene matches. CDR3 length: 13 amino acids. Germline V CDR1 and CDR2: MNHEY, SVGAGI. CDR3 nucleotide sequence: TGTGCCAGCAGTGTACAGGGGCATGAGACCCAGTACTTC. Translating gives CASSVQGHETQYF.

The chain uses TRBV19 and TRBJ1-6, with TRBD1 matching 9 bases. Germline V gene data show CDR1 as LNHDA and CDR2 as SQIVND (reference sequence). The CDR3 runs to 16 residues. The junction had 10 bases not matched to a gene; V was cut back by 7 bases and J by 6 bases. In DNA form, the CDR3 reads TGTGCCAGTACCCCCCGGTCGACAGGGGGTAATTCACCCCTCCACTTT. The encoded protein is CASTPRSTGGNSPLHF.

This clone has just one count. This chain joins TRBV11-2 and TRBJ2-1; D is possibly TRBD2 (6 bases). V was shortened by 0 bases and J by 8 bases, with 14 bases between the two germline ends. The CDR3 consists of 15 residues. Per germline, CDR1 SGHAT and CDR2 FQNNGV. CDR3 coding DNA: TGTGCCAGCAGCTTAGAACCAGCGGGCGGCCATGAGCAGTTCTTC. It yields the protein CASSLEPAGGHEQFF.

The chain joins TRBV6-5 to TRBJ1-1; the D is unclear. The V end was cut by 5 bases, the J end by 6 bases, with 19 bases between. The CDR3 runs 15 residues. Germline CDR1 MNHEY, CDR2 SVGAGI. The CDR3 reads CASSVLSLSRAEAFF. In DNA, the CDR3 is TGTGCCAGCAGTGTCCTGTCCCTTTCCCGCGCTGAAGCTTTCTTT.

A remark on this clone: The same CDR3 can be traced to other DNA sequences in this sample. This chain uses TRBV5-1 with TRBJ2-5; 9 bases are shared with TRBD1. This CDR3 has 14 residues. Germline lookup yields CDR1 SGHRS and CDR2 YFSETQ. Trimming at V came to 4 bases and at J to 5 bases, leaving 6 bases not matched to a gene. The DNA of the CDR3 is TGCGCCAGCAGCCGGGGGACAGGGCAGGAGACCCAGTACTTC. This sequence encodes CASSRGTGQETQYF.

The J gene is TRBJ2-2, the V gene TRBV9; D gene unclear. The CDR3 contains 16 residues. V lost 6 bases to trimming and J lost 6 bases, with 21 bases between them. The V gene's germline CDR1 is SGDLS and CDR2 YYNGEE. CDR3 bases: TGTGCCAGCACCCCAACCCCGGCTAGTGGTCCCGGGGAGCTGTTTTTT. Encoded protein: CASTPTPASGPGELFF.

V and J are TRBV11-1 and TRBJ2-5; 8 nucleotides align to TRBD2. CDR3 length equals 17 residues. The trim removed 5 bases at V and 1 base at J, leaving 12 bases unmatched. Germline assignment: CDR1 SGHAT and CDR2 FQDESV (reference sequence). CDR3 protein: CASSIRRSAGGQETQYF. The CDR3 DNA reads TGTGCCAGCAGCATCCGACGGTCGGCGGGGGGCCAAGAGACCCAGTACTTC.

The chain recombines TRBV19 with TRBJ2-2, with D uncertain. CDR3 length: 15 residues. Germline V gene lookup returns CDR1 LNHDA and CDR2 SQIVND (reference sequence). V was trimmed by 1 base and J by 1 base, leaving 7 bases between them. The CDR3 DNA follows: TGTGCCAGTAGTATAGGCACGAGGAACACCGGGGAGCTGTTTTTT. Its translation is CASSIGTRNTGELFF.